In this sample, the clone carrying this T cell receptor beta chain turned up many times. TCRdb reprocessed the 5' RACE reads via MiXCR and lists one record per CDR3 protein. Among hundreds of thousands of distinct CDR3 sequences listed, approximately 8% were seen once. This specimen comes from a study of identical twins. Looked up from germline, CDR1 is SGHVS and CDR2 is FQNEAQ. Losses at the gene ends were 5 bases for V and 4 bases for J; bases not matched to a gene: 14. The CDR3 has 19 amino acids. Healthy Caucasians, and only they, were the donors. A further study also used this sample, focusing on yellow fever vaccine responses in identical twins. That work contributes: Vaccine T cell responses of twins reportedly seemed partly convergent and partly personalized.

Source material: CD8+ T cells sorted from blood. The sequence came from a woman under 30 in good health. This rearrangement joins TRBV7-8 to TRBJ2-6; the match to TRBD1 covers 10 bases. CDR3 region: CASSKTGDRGLRGANVLTF. The DNA for the CDR3 is TGTGCCAGCAGCAAGACTGGGGACAGGGGACTTAGGGGGGCCAACGTCCTGACTTTC.